This T cell receptor (beta chain) was sequenced for a study of regulatory T cells in long-lasting Graves disease. General study points: New patients shared around 920 public clonotypes, fewer than the approximately 2,500 shared by persistent patients. Persistent disease was associated with favored TRBV28 usage and with favored use of TRBJ1-2 and TRBJ2-5.

Time point meaning: persistent/refractory GD, antithyroid drugs over 5 years with positive TRAb. PBMCs were the source of the RNA used for TCR sequencing. Patients all came to the study from an endocrinology department in Xi'an, China. Arm-PCR of CDR3 regions with iRepertoire HTBI primers generated TCR beta libraries. Under the authors' procedure: From all samples, identification returned over 13 TRBJ and just over 60 TRBV segments. TCRdb analysed the multiplex PCR reads with MiXCR anew, one entry per CDR3 protein. The V and J calls here are based on TCRdb, not the publication. Of 350,000 to 450,000 distinct CDR3 sequences listed, 21% were seen once; the top ten hold around an eighth. In this sample, this clonotype turned up a few times. Its target is not known. The CDR3 consists of 14 residues. The germline V and J ends were trimmed by 4 bases and 2 bases, with 11 bases remaining between them. Per the germline V gene, CDR1 is MNHEY and CDR2 is SMNVEV (reference sequence).

This receptor was taken from a female donor with Graves disease. The V gene is TRBV27, the J gene TRBJ1-1; D remains ambiguous. Sequences were derived from peripheral blood mononuclear cells (PBMCs), sampled when the disease was refractory, from a patient treated with antithyroid drugs. The CDR3 loop reads CASSSRPRNTEAFF. The CDR3 DNA is TGTGCCAGCAGTTCGCGACCAAGAAACACTGAAGCTTTCTTT.